The rows below give T cell receptor beta chains drawn from one sample of a study of technical replicates of blood from several donors. Sequencing used immunoSEQ multiplex PCR; TCRdb keeps in-frame clones, though not all of them. The table has some 83,000 clones, 85% to 95% seen once. Sample: T cells isolated from PBMCs. Receptor source: a human donor in good health. Both conserved end residues are part of each CDR3. Each record gives: J gene, clone size, D gene, V gene, CDR3 protein, CDR3 DNA. The D gene is left open where the match is weak. The size of a clone is reported for some rows only, either as once, few or many, or as a class for expanded clones.

j_call: TRBJ1-2
clone_size: -
d_call: -
v_call: TRBV5-1
cdr3_aa: CASSSDGQSGGYTF
cdr3_nt: TGCGCCAGCAGTTCGGATGGACAGTCGGGAGGATACACCTTC

j_call: TRBJ2-5
clone_size: -
d_call: -
v_call: TRBV7-8
cdr3_aa: CASSFSIIGGDQETQYF
cdr3_nt: TGTGCCAGCAGCTTCAGTATCATAGGCGGGGACCAAGAGACCCAGTACTTC

j_call: TRBJ1-3
clone_size: -
d_call: TRBD1
v_call: TRBV9
cdr3_aa: CASSAHRGPGNTIYF
cdr3_nt: TGTGCCAGCAGCGCCCACAGGGGGCCCGGAAACACCATATATTTT

j_call: TRBJ1-1
clone_size: -
d_call: -
v_call: TRBV28
cdr3_aa: CASAGGSTEAFF
cdr3_nt: TGTGCCAGTGCGGGGGGCAGTACTGAAGCTTTCTTT

j_call: TRBJ1-2
clone_size: -
d_call: -
v_call: TRBV19
cdr3_aa: CATTSANYGYTF
cdr3_nt: TGTGCCACCACGAGCGCTAACTATGGCTACACCTTC

j_call: TRBJ1-2
clone_size: -
d_call: TRBD1
v_call: TRBV7-9
cdr3_aa: CASSSGTVDGYTF
cdr3_nt: TGTGCCAGCAGCTCCGGGACAGTGGATGGCTACACCTTC

j_call: TRBJ2-7
clone_size: -
d_call: TRBD2
v_call: TRBV29-1
cdr3_aa: CSVEAGGYEQYF
cdr3_nt: TGCAGCGTTGAAGCGGGAGGCTACGAGCAGTACTTC

j_call: TRBJ1-2
clone_size: once
d_call: -
v_call: TRBV10-3
cdr3_aa: CAISSRAQEDGYTF
cdr3_nt: TGTGCCATCAGTTCTAGGGCGCAGGAGGATGGCTACACCTTC

j_call: TRBJ2-4
clone_size: -
d_call: TRBD2
v_call: TRBV28
cdr3_aa: CASSDHGGDLPKNIQYF
cdr3_nt: TGTGCCAGCAGTGATCATGGGGGGGACCTGCCCAAAAACATTCAGTACTTC

j_call: TRBJ2-1
clone_size: -
d_call: TRBD2
v_call: TRBV7-2
cdr3_aa: CASSLVGGADNEQFF
cdr3_nt: TGTGCCAGCAGCCTAGTCGGGGGGGCCGACAATGAGCAGTTCTTC

j_call: TRBJ1-2
clone_size: -
d_call: -
v_call: TRBV5-6
cdr3_aa: CASSLDVGLANYGYTF
cdr3_nt: TGTGCCAGCAGCTTGGATGTGGGCTTAGCTAACTATGGCTACACCTTC

j_call: TRBJ2-7
clone_size: -
d_call: TRBD1
v_call: TRBV18
cdr3_aa: CASSPKEGQGSYEQYF
cdr3_nt: TGTGCCAGCTCACCTAAGGAAGGACAGGGGAGTTACGAGCAGTACTTC

j_call: TRBJ2-2
clone_size: -
d_call: -
v_call: TRBV7-7
cdr3_aa: CASSARPVGGRTYTGELFF
cdr3_nt: TGTGCTAGCAGCGCCAGACCAGTGGGTGGGCGGACTTACACCGGGGAGCTGTTTTTT

j_call: TRBJ2-5
clone_size: -
d_call: TRBD1
v_call: TRBV6-4
cdr3_aa: CASSPWTGRGRETQYF
cdr3_nt: TGTGCCAGCAGTCCCTGGACAGGAAGGGGCAGAGAGACCCAGTACTTC

j_call: TRBJ1-1
clone_size: once
d_call: -
v_call: TRBV5-6
cdr3_aa: CASSGEGPHTEAFF
cdr3_nt: TGTGCCAGCAGCGGAGAGGGCCCCCACACTGAAGCTTTCTTT

j_call: TRBJ2-7
clone_size: -
d_call: TRBD2
v_call: TRBV5-1
cdr3_aa: CASHSGAPGYEQYF
cdr3_nt: TGCGCCAGTCATAGCGGGGCGCCGGGGTACGAGCAGTACTTC

j_call: TRBJ1-5
clone_size: -
d_call: -
v_call: TRBV27
cdr3_aa: CASSLLGNSRTLGLQPQHF
cdr3_nt: TGTGCCAGCAGTTTACTCGGCAATTCGAGGACTCTGGGATTGCAGCCCCAGCATTTT